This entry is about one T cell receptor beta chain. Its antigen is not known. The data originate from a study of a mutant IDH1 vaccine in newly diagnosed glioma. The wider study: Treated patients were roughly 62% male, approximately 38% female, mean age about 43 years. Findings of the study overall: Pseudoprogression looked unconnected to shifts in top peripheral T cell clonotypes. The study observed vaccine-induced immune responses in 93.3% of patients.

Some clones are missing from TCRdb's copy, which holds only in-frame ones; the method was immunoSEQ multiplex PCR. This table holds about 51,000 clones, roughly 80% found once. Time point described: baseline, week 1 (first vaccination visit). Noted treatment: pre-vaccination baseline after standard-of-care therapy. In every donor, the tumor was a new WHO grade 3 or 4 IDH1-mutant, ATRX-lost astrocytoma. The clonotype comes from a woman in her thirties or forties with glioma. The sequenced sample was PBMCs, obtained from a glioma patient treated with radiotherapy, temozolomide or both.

CDR3: CASRRGDTGELFF. Here the CDR3 DNA reads TGTGCCAGTCGCAGGGGGGACACCGGGGAGCTGTTTTTT. The rearrangement uses TRBV9 and TRBJ2-2, with D perhaps TRBD1 (7 bases). CDR1 is SGDLS and CDR2 is YYNGEE in the germline V gene. The V gene lost 8 bases and the J gene lost 3 bases, with 11 bases spanning the gap. This CDR3 region has 13 residues.